Sequencing of this T cell receptor beta chain was carried out in a study of blood T cell repertoires in COVID-19. As for the study in general: Acute and convalescent COVID-19 specimens originated in the United States, Italy and Spain. Nucleic acid was either cDNA or gDNA, and it came from T cells, B-cell-depleted T cells, or PBMCs.

TCRdb's copy holds only in-frame clones and misses some; the assay was immunoSEQ multiplex PCR. The top ten clones hold 6.5% to 9% of a sample with roughly 190,000 clones, approximately 85% of them seen once. Between the trimmed V and J ends, which lost 0 bases and 1 base, there was a span of 9 bases. This CDR3 has 15 amino acids. Germline lookup yields CDR1 SGDLS and CDR2 YYNGEE. This TCR came from a woman aged 60-70 years with acute or convalescent COVID-19. Material: peripheral blood. The chain carries TRBV9 and TRBJ2-3, with D possibly matching TRBD2 (5 bases). CDR3 residues: CASSVGVGGTDTQYF. The DNA for the CDR3 is TGTGCCAGCAGCGTAGGGGTCGGGGGCACAGATACGCAGTATTTT.